Below are 22 T cell receptor beta chains sequenced from a single sample in a study of T cell repertoires in cytomegalovirus infection. These receptors lack a known antigen. TCRdb reprocessed the reads with MiXCR, giving one entry per CDR3 protein. The sample records around 430,000 distinct CDR3 sequences, 40% to 50% being singletons. The sequences come from cultured PBMCs, collected from culture after CMV antigen stimulation. The receptors originated from a human donor in good health (CMV status not recorded). Some clones in this sample may be carry-over from other donors' samples.

This chain links TRBV11-2 with TRBJ2-5; D not certain. Germline V gene data show CDR1 as SGHAT and CDR2 as FQNNGV. V was cut by 1 base and J by 2 bases, with 14 bases left in between. The CDR3 is 16 amino acids. This CDR3 reads CASSLGGLEAQETQYF. The CDR3 bases are TGTGCCAGCAGCTTAGGAGGTCTCGAGGCACAAGAGACCCAGTACTTC.

The V call is TRBV5-4, the J call TRBJ2-1, with 9 bases fitting TRBD2. The CDR3 loop spans 17 amino acids. With 3 bases clipped from V and 5 bases from J, the junction kept 12 bases outside the gene matches. Germline CDR1 is SGHNT and CDR2 is YYREEE (reference sequence). The CDR3 region has the DNA TGTGCCAGCAGCTCTGGCATGGCGGGGGGGCCCCACAATGAGCAGTTCTTC. It encodes CASSSGMAGGPHNEQFF.

This rearrangement joins TRBV6-2 or TRBV6-3 to TRBJ1-3; D remains unclear. The CDR3 is made up of 13 amino acids. Germline loops: CDR1 MNHEY, CDR2 SVGEGT. V lost 8 bases and J 4 bases, leaving 12 bases between the germline ends. CDR3 protein: CASRRAQGNTIYF. CDR3 bases: TGTGCCAGCCGGAGGGCACAAGGAAACACCATATATTTT.

The DNA for the CDR3 is TGCAGTGCTAGAGCCACAGTCGGGGAGACCCAGTACTTC. This gives the protein CSARATVGETQYF. The chain employs TRBV20-1 and TRBJ2-5; no clear D gene. The V end was cut by 1 base, the J end by 5 bases, with 11 bases between. Germline lookup yields CDR1 DFQATT and CDR2 SNEGSKA (reference sequence). The CDR3 loop spans 13 amino acids.

This clonotype came up a few times. The gene calls are TRBV7-2 and TRBJ1-1; D remains unclear. CDR3 size: 15 residues. The V end was cut by 3 bases, the J end by 2 bases, with 13 bases between. Germline V gene lookup returns CDR1 SGHTA and CDR2 FQGNSA. The CDR3 is CASSFVGRVNTEAFF. The CDR3 nucleotides read TGTGCCAGCAGCTTTGTTGGGAGGGTCAACACTGAAGCTTTCTTT.

The chain couples TRBV7-2 to TRBJ1-5, with 8 nucleotides matching TRBD1. Germline trimming cut 6 bases from V and 0 bases from J; bases unmatched to any gene: 16. CDR1 and CDR2 from the germline V gene are SGHTA and FQGNSA. The length of the CDR3 is 19 residues. DNA of the CDR3: TGTGCCAGCAGTTCACCGGGGGCAGGGGGCCTTTATAGCAATCAGCCCCAGCATTTT. This codes for CASSSPGAGGLYSNQPQHF.

The J gene is TRBJ1-6, the V gene TRBV12-5, with 8 nucleotides matching TRBD1. The CDR3 spans 15 residues. The J segment lost 9 bases and the V segment lost 2 bases, leaving 6 bases of the junction unmatched. CDR1 LGHNT and CDR2 FRNRAP come from the germline V gene. CDR3 sequence: CASGLSRGLGSPLHF. The CDR3 DNA reads as TGTGCTAGTGGTTTGTCCAGGGGGCTGGGTTCACCCCTCCACTTT.

V gene TRBV14 combines with J gene TRBJ1-1, with TRBD1 as a possible D gene (5 bases). CDR1 is SGHDN and CDR2 is FVKESK in the germline V gene. The CDR3 is 14 residues long. V lost 4 bases and J lost 4, with 13 bases in between. The CDR3: CASSLRGGSTEAFF. CDR3 nucleotides: TGTGCCAGCAGCCTTCGGGGCGGGAGCACTGAAGCTTTCTTT.

The chain has TRBV2 and TRBJ2-1; no firm D call. V shed 9 bases and J shed 10 bases, with 16 bases lying between them. The CDR3 contains 12 residues. CDR1 is SNHLY and CDR2 is FYNNEI in the germline V gene. The CDR3 DNA follows: TGTGCCAGTAGACTGGTCCCGGAAGAGCAGTTCTTC. Translation: CASRLVPEEQFF.

The chain joins TRBV5-5 to TRBJ2-5, with a weak D call TRBD1 (5 bases). The germline V gene has CDR1 SGHKS and CDR2 YYEKEE (reference sequence). The CDR3 covers 14 residues. Trimming took off 5 bases at V and 1 base at J, with 12 bases between the two ends. The chain's CDR3 is CASSYRTFQETQYF. In nucleotides, the CDR3 is TGTGCCAGCAGTTACAGGACATTCCAAGAGACCCAGTACTTC.

In its sample, this clonotype was seen a few times. V and J are TRBV6-1 and TRBJ2-7; TRBD2 is a possible D gene (6 bases). Germline assignment: CDR1 MNHNS and CDR2 SASEGT. Deletions cut 3 bases from V and 1 base from J, with 10 bases between. This CDR3 comprises 14 residues. CDR3: CASSDRGESYEQYF. The CDR3 DNA is TGTGCCAGCAGTGATCGCGGGGAATCCTACGAGCAGTACTTC.

The genes are TRBV27 and TRBJ1-1; 9 bases are a match to TRBD1. The ends lost 6 bases at V and 5 bases at J; junction bases unmatched: 10. The germline gives CDR1 MNHEY, CDR2 SMNVEV (reference sequence). The CDR3 is 15 residues long. The CDR3 nucleotides are TGTGCCAGCAGCTCGATGGACAGGGGAACGACTGAAGCTTTCTTT. Protein product: CASSSMDRGTTEAFF.

Remarks on this clonotype: This may stem from a read error, because a much larger clone lies one nucleotide away. This chain links TRBV12-3 or TRBV12-4 with TRBJ1-1; no definite D call. This CDR3 has 12 residues. Between the trimmed V and J ends, which lost 6 bases and 2 bases, there was a span of 7 bases. CDR3 amino acids: CASSHGNTEAFF. As DNA, the CDR3 is TGTGCCAGCAGCCACGGAAACACTGAAGCTTTCTTT.

This CDR3 reads CSARTDQETQYF. The CDR3 bases are TGCAGTGCCAGGACAGATCAAGAGACCCAGTACTTC. The genes are TRBV20-1 and TRBJ2-5; D might be TRBD1 (6 bases). The CDR3 consists of 12 residues. Germline V gene data show CDR1 as DFQATT and CDR2 as SNEGSKA (reference sequence). Trimming took off 6 bases at V and 2 bases at J, with 10 bases between the two ends.

The chain is built from TRBV28 and TRBJ2-2; 9 positions match TRBD1. Per germline, CDR1 MDHEN and CDR2 SYDVKM. V lost 3 bases, J lost 8 bases, and 10 bases stayed unmatched. The length of the CDR3 is 16 residues. The CDR3 protein is CASSFPGQGRSGELFF. CDR3 DNA sequence: TGTGCCAGCAGTTTCCCGGGACAGGGTCGATCGGGGGAGCTGTTTTTT.

V and J are TRBV6-5 and TRBJ2-4; TRBD1 aligns across 7 bases. The CDR3 extends over 13 amino acids. J was trimmed by 8 bases and V by 5 bases; bases with no gene match: 6. CDR1 is MNHEY, CDR2 SVGAGI, per germline. As DNA, the CDR3 is TGTGCCAGCAGTGACAGGGATACGGACATTCAGTACTTC. This sequence encodes CASSDRDTDIQYF.

This clonotype turned up a few times. The chain is built from TRBV7-8 and TRBJ2-1; no clear D gene. Germline V lookup: CDR1 SGHVS, CDR2 FQNEAQ. V lost 3 bases and J lost 9, with 6 bases in between. The CDR3 extends over 11 amino acids. CDR3 sequence: CASSFAFEQFF. DNA of the CDR3: TGTGCCAGCAGCTTTGCCTTTGAGCAGTTCTTC.

In nucleotides, the CDR3 is TGTGCCAGCAGCCAAAACGAGGACGGACAGTACTTC. This translates into CASSQNEDGQYF. The chain combines TRBV3-1 with TRBJ2-7; D is ambiguous. This CDR3 has 12 amino acids. The V and J ends lost 2 bases and 10 bases respectively, with 12 bases between them. Germline lookup yields CDR1 LGHDT and CDR2 YNNKEL (reference sequence).

This clonotype has a count of ten or more. This rearrangement joins TRBV7-9 to TRBJ2-1, with D maybe TRBD2 (5 bases). The CDR3 loop spans 12 amino acids. The germline gives CDR1 SEHNR, CDR2 FQNEAQ (reference sequence). The V end lost 6 bases, the J end lost 10 bases, and 13 bases lay between the germline ends. Here the CDR3 DNA reads TGTGCCAGCAGTTTGGCGGGCCGAGAGCAGTTCTTC. Translating gives CASSLAGREQFF.

The chain joins TRBV7-8 to TRBJ1-4; unclear D gene. This CDR3 contains 14 residues. Per germline, CDR1 SGHVS and CDR2 FQNEAQ. Trimming took off 3 bases at V and 2 bases at J, with 7 bases between the two ends. This CDR3 reads CASSFAGTNEKLFF. For the CDR3, the DNA is TGTGCCAGCAGCTTTGCGGGCACTAATGAAAAACTGTTTTTT.

A few counts support this clonotype. The J gene is TRBJ1-2, the V gene TRBV19, with 7 bases matching TRBD1. The germline CDR1 and CDR2 sequences are LNHDA and SQIVND (reference sequence). V gave up 11 bases and J gave up 6 bases; unmatched junction bases: 9. The CDR3 runs to 12 residues. Here the CDR3 DNA reads TGTGCCTGCTTAAAGGGGACAGATGGCTACACCTTC. It translates to CACLKGTDGYTF.

The chain has TRBV7-2 and TRBJ2-2; D is undetermined. Germline V gene sequence: CDR1 SGHTA, CDR2 FQGNSA. V gave up 6 bases and J gave up 3 bases, with 11 bases separating them. This CDR3 is 14 amino acids long. CDR3 nucleotides: TGTGCCAGCAGAGTGGACCGACACACCGGGGAGCTGTTTTTT. Translating it yields CASRVDRHTGELFF.